This is a list of T cell receptor beta chains from one sample in a study of PD-L1 blockade in urothelial cancer. Assay used: immunoSEQ multiplex PCR; TCRdb lists only in-frame clones, some missing. The table records over 35,000 clones, 85% of them present only once. The specimen comprised PBMCs, sampled around atezolizumab (anti-PD-L1) treatment. These receptors all stem from an older man with urothelial cancer. CDR3s include the opening cysteine and the closing phenylalanine or tryptophan. The order of the fields is V gene, clone size, J gene, D gene, CDR3 DNA, CDR3 protein. D genes are given only for firm matches. The size field is filled for only some rows; it gives once, few, many or a size class.

>TRBV7-9|.|TRBJ2-5|TRBD1
TGTGCCAGCAGCCCGGGACAGGGGCAAGAGACCCAGTACTTC
CASSPGQGQETQYF
>TRBV9|.|TRBJ2-2|.
TGTGCCAGCAGCGTCCCACGCGGGACAGCCCTGAACACCGGGGAGCTGTTTTTT
CASSVPRGTALNTGELFF
>TRBV5-4|.|TRBJ2-7|TRBD1
TGTGCCAGCAGCCTCACAGGGGGCGACGAGCAGTACTTC
CASSLTGGDEQYF
>TRBV29-1|few|TRBJ1-1|.
TGCAGCGTCGCCAGCGGGGGGGGGAACACTGAAGCTTTCTTT
CSVASGGGNTEAFF
>TRBV5-1|.|TRBJ2-5|TRBD2
TGCGCCAGCAGCTGGGAATCTAGCGGGAGGGCCCTTGAGACCCAGTACTTC
CASSWESSGRALETQYF
>TRBV4-3|.|TRBJ2-1|.
TGCGCCAGCAGCCAGGGCAAGGGGAATGAGCAGTTCTTC
CASSQGKGNEQFF
>TRBV19|once|TRBJ1-4|TRBD1
TGTGCCAGTAGTGCGACCTTGGACAGGGTGGGTGAAAAACTGTTTTTT
CASSATLDRVGEKLFF
>TRBV18|.|TRBJ1-2|TRBD1
TGTGCCAGCTCCCCCGGACAGGACAACTATGGCTACACCTTC
CASSPGQDNYGYTF
>TRBV18|few|TRBJ2-7|.
TGTGCCAGCTCACCACCGGCTGGCGAGCAGTACTTC
CASSPPAGEQYF
>TRBV21-1|.|TRBJ2-2|.
TGTGCCAGCAGCAAAGAGGTCACTAGCGGGAGTCGGGGCACCGGGGAGCTGTTTTTT
CASSKEVTSGSRGTGELFF
>TRBV25-1|.|TRBJ2-2|TRBD1
TGTGCCAGCAGTACCACAGGGGGCAGCACCGGGGAGCTGTTTTTT
CASSTTGGSTGELFF
>TRBV4-1|once|TRBJ2-1|TRBD2
TGCGCCAGCAGCCATACACCAGTCGGGGGGACTAGCACAACCTCCTACAATGAGCAGTTCTTC
CASSHTPVGGTSTTSYNEQFF
>TRBV5-1|few|TRBJ1-4|.
TGCGCCAGCAGTGAAACGACAGCAACTAATGAAAAACTGTTTTTT
CASSETTATNEKLFF
>TRBV10-3|many|TRBJ2-7|.
TGTGCCATCAGTGAGTCGTCACGGGTATACGAGCAGTACTTC
CAISESSRVYEQYF
>TRBV29-1|.|TRBJ2-5|TRBD2
TGCAGCACCTCTAGCGGGAGGGAGACCCAGTACTTC
CSTSSGRETQYF
>TRBV7-2|few|TRBJ2-5|TRBD1
TGTGCCAGCAGCCGCTTCGGACAGGGGCAAGAGACCCAGTACTTC
CASSRFGQGQETQYF